This section outlines one TCR beta chain sequence together with its context. The entry originates in a study of blood T cell repertoires in COVID-19. At the level of the study: Italy, Spain and the United States were the sources of the convalescent and acute COVID-19 samples. Sources were T cells, B-cell-depleted T cells, or PBMCs; the material itself was cDNA or gDNA.

The V segment lost 7 bases and the J segment 6 bases; nucleotides outside the gene matches: 11. The CDR3 consists of 15 residues. Germline loops: CDR1 LNHDA, CDR2 SQIVND (reference sequence). In the original workflow: Reference gene primer amplification in the assay estimated nucleated cell counts. Sequenced by immunoSEQ multiplex PCR; TCRdb stores in-frame clones only, minus some. D and trimming come from the DNA, and the V and J calls and clone size come from that table. This table has about 120,000 clones, 65% to 90% appearing once. The V and J genes are TRBV19 and TRBJ2-7; 11 nucleotides align to TRBD2. This TCR was sampled from an elderly man with active or convalescent COVID-19. Sequencing was done on a sample of peripheral blood. The CDR3 DNA follows: TGTGCCAGTAAACCGTCAACTAGCGGGAGTGGCGAGCAGTACTTC. This translates into CASKPSTSGSGEQYF.